The 15 T cell receptor beta chains reported below all come from one sample, sequenced in a study of neurological immune-mediated disorders. TCRdb re-called the 5' RACE reads through MiXCR, storing one row per CDR3 protein. Of approximately 31,000 distinct CDR3 sequences listed, about an eighth are singletons. The time point is: longitudinal time-point 2. The specimen sequenced was PBMCs. These receptors all come from a woman aged 35 to 49 in good health.

This clonotype was seen at least ten times. The chain links TRBV6-5 to TRBJ2-7; 7 bases are a match to TRBD2. Per the germline V gene, CDR1 is MNHEY and CDR2 is SVGAGI. The CDR3 is made up of 15 amino acids. With V trimmed by 2 bases and J by 3 bases, 7 bases remained unmatched. The CDR3 nucleotides read TGTGCCAGCAGTTACGCCGCGGGAGTCTTCTACGAGCAGTACTTC. It specifies CASSYAAGVFYEQYF.

This clonotype appeared many times. Here the CDR3 reads CSATLLAGDGEQYF. The CDR3 bases are TGCAGTGCCACCTTGCTAGCGGGAGACGGCGAGCAGTACTTC. The chain carries TRBV20-1 and TRBJ2-7, with 10 bases matching TRBD2. The CDR3 totals 14 residues. The germline V gene has CDR1 DFQATT and CDR2 SNEGSKA (reference sequence). The V and J ends lost 6 bases and 6 bases, in that order; junction bases with no gene match: 11.

In this sample, this clonotype turned up a few times. The CDR3 reads CASSPGLAGYNEQFF. CDR3 nucleotides: TGTGCCAGCAGCCCGGGACTAGCGGGATACAATGAGCAGTTCTTC. V gene TRBV6-2 or TRBV6-3 combines with J gene TRBJ2-1, with 13 bases matching TRBD2. With V trimmed by 6 bases and J by 4 bases, 3 bases remained unmatched. Germline V gene sequence: CDR1 MNHEY, CDR2 SVGEGT. The CDR3 is 15 amino acids.

This clonotype has at least ten counts. The chain couples TRBV20-1 to TRBJ2-1; TRBD2 aligns across 7 bases. V shed 0 bases, J shed 4 bases, and the junction held 3 bases outside the gene matches. This CDR3 is built from 14 residues. CDR1 is DFQATT and CDR2 is SNEGSKA in the germline V gene (reference sequence). The CDR3 DNA reads TGCAGTGCTAGAGATGAGCGGGAATACAATGAGCAGTTCTTC. This codes for CSARDEREYNEQFF.

This clonotype was observed at least ten times. V is TRBV7-2 and J is TRBJ2-7; 8 bases align to TRBD2. The V gene's germline CDR1 is SGHTA and CDR2 FQGNSA. V lost 0 bases to trimming and J lost 0 bases; unmatched junction nucleotides: 4. The CDR3 is made up of 16 amino acids. The CDR3: CASSLAGTSFSYEQYF. DNA for the CDR3: TGTGCCAGCAGCTTAGCCGGGACTAGTTTCTCCTACGAGCAGTACTTC. The whole variable domain, remainder taken from reference TRBV7-2 and TRBJ2-7, is GAGVSQSPSNKVTEKGKDVELRCDPISGHTALYWYRQSLGQGLEFLIYFQGNSAPDKSGLPSDRFSAERTGGSVSTLTIQRTQQEDSAVYLCASSLAGTSFSYEQYFGPGTRLTVT.

This clonotype was seen many times. The J gene is TRBJ2-7, the V gene TRBV18; 7 nucleotides match TRBD1. This CDR3 is 14 amino acids long. Germline CDR1 is KGHSH and CDR2 is LQKENI. With V trimmed by 4 bases and J by 0 bases, 3 bases remained unmatched. The CDR3 here is CASSHRDSSYEQYF. The CDR3 DNA is TGTGCCAGCTCACACCGGGACAGCTCCTACGAGCAGTACTTC.

This clonotype was seen many times. The chain is built from TRBV20-1 and TRBJ2-3, with 7 bases identical to TRBD1. The germline CDR1 and CDR2 sequences are DFQATT and SNEGSKA (reference sequence). The CDR3 consists of 13 residues. The V gene end was trimmed by 6 bases and the J gene end by 2 bases; junction bases not matched to a gene: 5. The CDR3 loop is CSADRATTDTQYF. CDR3 bases: TGCAGTGCCGACAGGGCAACCACAGATACGCAGTATTTT.

Regarding this clonotype: A read error may be the cause here, since a much bigger clone is one base away. J is TRBJ1-1 and V is TRBV15; unclear D gene. CDR3 length equals 12 residues. V was clipped by 3 bases and J by 5 bases, with 7 bases between them. Per germline, CDR1 LNHNV and CDR2 YYDKDF (reference sequence). The CDR3 loop is CATSRVWTEAFF. The CDR3 nucleotides are TGTGCCACCAGCAGGGTTTGGACTGAAGCTTTCTTT.

This clonotype was detected once. As the CDR3 is not closed by the conserved phenylalanine or tryptophan, this likely results from a read error. V gene TRBV4-3 combines with J gene TRBJ1-1; D is possibly TRBD1 (6 bases). Trimming shortened V by 1 base and J by 3 bases, and 12 bases separated the two germline ends. The CDR3 contains 15 residues. Germline CDR1 LGHNA, CDR2 YSLEER. The CDR3 here is CASSQVAGADTEAFS. The CDR3 bases are TGCGCCAGCAGCCAAGTAGCAGGGGCAGACACTGAAGCTTTCTCT.

Only a few counts were recorded for this clonotype. The chain recombines TRBV18 with TRBJ1-1, with 8 bases fitting TRBD1. The junction had 9 bases not matched to a gene; V was cut back by 5 bases and J by 4 bases. The CDR3 length is 15 residues. Germline assignment: CDR1 KGHSH and CDR2 LQKENI. The CDR3: CASSSTGGEGTEAFF. The CDR3 DNA sequence: TGTGCCAGCTCATCTACAGGGGGTGAGGGCACTGAAGCTTTCTTT.

This clonotype appeared a few times. In DNA, the CDR3 is TGTGCCAGCAGTTACTCAGGGACAGCTGACGAGCAGTACTTC. Its protein product is CASSYSGTADEQYF. This chain connects TRBV6-5 to TRBJ2-7, with 7 bases lining up with TRBD1. Germline V gene sequence: CDR1 MNHEY, CDR2 SVGAGI. The trim removed 0 bases at V and 5 bases at J, leaving 4 bases unmatched. CDR3 size: 14 residues.

Turning to this clonotype: This could be a read error, since a much larger clone is one nucleotide away. The chain recombines TRBV27 with TRBJ1-4, with no clear D. CDR1 and CDR2 from the germline V gene are MNHEY and SMNVEV (reference sequence). V lost 3 bases and J 4 bases, leaving 6 bases between the germline ends. CDR3 size: 13 residues. The CDR3 protein is CASSFSYNEKLFF. CDR3 nucleotides: TGTGCCAGCAGTTTCTCCTATAATGAAAAACTGTTTTTT. Based on the CDR3 plus reference TRBV27 and TRBJ1-4, the full variable domain is EAQVTQNPRYLITVTGKKLTVTCSQNMNHEYMSWYRQDPGLGLRQIYYSMNVEVTDKGDVPEGYKVSRKEKRNFPLILESPSPNQTSLYFCASSFSYNEKLFFGSGTQLSVL.

This clonotype came up a few times. The chain links TRBV18 to TRBJ1-1; D call uncertain. V was shortened by 4 bases and J by 2 bases, with 11 bases between the two germline ends. CDR3 length equals 14 residues. Germline CDR1 reads KGHSH; CDR2 reads LQKENI. The CDR3 reads CASSRLMVNTEAFF. The CDR3 DNA follows: TGTGCCAGCTCACGCCTCATGGTTAACACTGAAGCTTTCTTT.

The chain uses TRBV20-1 and TRBJ2-7, with D uncertain. With 0 bases removed from V and 4 bases from J, the gap between germline ends came to 7 bases. CDR1 is DFQATT and CDR2 is SNEGSKA in the germline V gene (reference sequence). The CDR3 spans 12 residues. The CDR3 is CSARDGEYEQYF. The CDR3 DNA is TGCAGTGCTAGAGATGGCGAATACGAGCAGTACTTC.

This clonotype has ten or more counts. This CDR3 reads CASSAMADEQFF. As DNA, the CDR3 is TGTGCCAGCAGCGCCATGGCGGATGAGCAGTTCTTC. V is TRBV9 and J is TRBJ2-1; D uncertain. CDR1 is SGDLS and CDR2 is YYNGEE in the germline V gene. This CDR3 comprises 12 residues. Trimming left V 3 bases short and J 8 bases short, with 9 bases between.